The text below deals with one TCR beta chain. The antigen this receptor binds is unknown. Qualities for individual bases were not recorded, and no much larger clone is one base off. This sample was taken from a study of blood T cell repertoires in COVID-19 (dated by TCRdb to 2018 to 2021). Background on the whole study: Collaborator samples came from the United States, Italy and Spain and covered acute and convalescent phases of COVID-19. The material from the prospective study consisted of cDNA or gDNA derived from T cells, B-cell-depleted T cells, or PBMCs. The repertoires were released in a freely available public database meant as a resource for research on the immune response to SARS-CoV-2. Sample metadata almost always included a de-identified subject ID, COVID-19 status, age in years and sex. Subjects who had been exposed to COVID-19, were actively infected with it, or had recovered from it provided the deeply sampled blood TCRbeta repertoires that made up the dataset. Samples came from the ongoing ImmuneRACE study (first 160 participants) plus 1,254 subjects from 6 global collaborators. Where HLA class I and class II types were available, the types were taken from metadata supplied by the sample provider, not from assay-based typing. Results and caveats for the whole study, not just this receptor: The quantity of clinical and demographic metadata differed by source and by participant and was supplied without curation.

Each collaborating institution followed its own protocols to collect whole blood in K2EDTA tubes. For TCRbeta analysis, collaborator samples were shipped as frozen whole blood, as isolated PBMCs, or as DNA extracted from either sample type. Trimming costs V 2 bases and J 0 bases, and their ends lie 7 bases apart. From the germline V gene (reference sequence), CDR1 is LNHNV and CDR2 is YYDKDF. The CDR3 contains 14 residues, cysteine and phenylalanine counted. This entry keeps only the CDR3 DNA: 42 bases, framed from base 1. The immunoSEQ Assay, a bias-controlled multiplex PCR, was used to amplify TCRbeta CDR3 regions from genomic DNA. In the authors' own workflow: Within the assay, amplification of reference gene primers was used to estimate how many nucleated cells each sample contained. To quantify the absolute abundance of each unique TCRbeta CDR3 rearrangement, sequence reads were collapsed and filtered. For each sample, productive Simpson clonality was calculated as the square root of Simpson's diversity index over productive rearrangements. Not all clones reach the TCRdb copy of this immuneACCESS table, which keeps in-frame sequences only. Checked studies attribute under half of the gap to unresolved V genes and leave the rest unexplained. From that table come the V and J calls and clone size; the DNA was used to work out D and trimming. The sample table shows 260,000 or so clones, and approximately 91% are seen once. Over 8% of the sample comes from the top ten.

The sequence came from a man between 18 and 29 years old with active or convalescent COVID-19. The sequence joins TRBV15 to TRBJ2-5, and TRBD1 may be the D gene, going by 5 matching bases. Sequenced input: peripheral blood. The DNA reads TGTGCCACCAGCAGAAAGACAGACCAAGAGACCCAGTACTTC. Its product reads: CATSRKTDQETQYF.